The rows below give T cell receptor beta chains drawn from one sample of a study of cytomegalovirus exposure and HLA in healthy donors. Some clones are missing from TCRdb's copy, which holds only in-frame ones; the method was immunoSEQ multiplex PCR. The data hold 200,000 to 250,000 clones, with about 89% observed a single time. Sequenced material: PBMCs. These receptors came from a woman aged 18-29 years in good health and CMV-seronegative. The CDR3 runs from the conserved cysteine through the conserved F or W. The D gene is left open where the match is weak. A clone size is listed for some rows: how often the clone was seen (once, few, many), or a class if it is expanded.

V: TRBV19
J: TRBJ2-5
size: once
D: NA
DNA: TGTGCCAGTCGTCCACAGGGCATCCAAGAGACCCAGTACTTC
CDR3: CASRPQGIQETQYF

V: TRBV27
J: TRBJ1-1
size: NA
D: TRBD1
DNA: TGTGCCAGCAGTCCAACAGGGGGTTATGCGGACACTGAAGCTTTCTTT
CDR3: CASSPTGGYADTEAFF

V: TRBV14
J: TRBJ2-2
size: NA
D: TRBD2
DNA: TGTGCCAGCAGCGTGCGGTTGGGGAGGGACACCGGGGAGCTGTTTTTT
CDR3: CASSVRLGRDTGELFF

V: TRBV2
J: TRBJ1-1
size: NA
D: NA
DNA: TGTGCCACCGCCGGGGGTACGGTAAACACTGAAGCTTTCTTT
CDR3: CATAGGTVNTEAFF

V: TRBV30
J: TRBJ1-1
size: few
D: NA
DNA: TGTGCCTGGAGTGTACTCAGGGTGGTAGGGCAAGCTTTCTTT
CDR3: CAWSVLRVVGQAFF

V: TRBV13
J: TRBJ2-1
size: NA
D: NA
DNA: TGTGCCAGCAGCTTAGTGGCAAGCTCCTACAATGAGCAGTTCTTC
CDR3: CASSLVASSYNEQFF

V: TRBV6-6
J: TRBJ2-7
size: NA
D: TRBD2
DNA: TGTGCCAGCAGTTACCGGGGGGTCACTTACGAGCAGTACTTC
CDR3: CASSYRGVTYEQYF

V: TRBV19
J: TRBJ2-7
size: NA
D: NA
DNA: TGTGCCAGTAGTATTGGGCAGGGCTTTTACTACGAGCAGTACTTC
CDR3: CASSIGQGFYYEQYF

V: TRBV30
J: TRBJ1-3
size: NA
D: NA
DNA: TGTGCCTGGCTACCCGCAGGAAACACCATATATTTT
CDR3: CAWLPAGNTIYF

V: TRBV10-2
J: TRBJ2-3
size: NA
D: TRBD2
DNA: TGCGCCAGCAGTGGGATGACTAGCGCGCAGTATTTT
CDR3: CASSGMTSAQYF

V: TRBV5-5
J: TRBJ1-1
size: NA
D: NA
DNA: TGTGCCAGCAGACTAAGGCCCACGAACACTGAAGCTTTCTTT
CDR3: CASRLRPTNTEAFF

V: TRBV27
J: TRBJ2-2
size: NA
D: NA
DNA: TGTGCCAGCAGTGCCGGGATTAACACCGGGGAGCTGTTTTTT
CDR3: CASSAGINTGELFF

V: TRBV7-8
J: TRBJ2-7
size: few
D: NA
DNA: TGTGCCAGCAGCTTAGGGGAGCGGGAGCAGTACTTC
CDR3: CASSLGEREQYF

V: TRBV28
J: TRBJ1-5
size: NA
D: TRBD1
DNA: TGTGCCAGCAGTTTATCCACCCACAGGGGCGCGGGCAATCAGCCCCAGCATTTT
CDR3: CASSLSTHRGAGNQPQHF

V: TRBV4-1
J: TRBJ2-7
size: NA
D: TRBD1
DNA: TGCGCCAGCATCGGACAGGGGTATAACAACGAGCAGTACTTC
CDR3: CASIGQGYNNEQYF

V: TRBV27
J: TRBJ2-1
size: NA
D: TRBD2
DNA: TGTGCCAGCAGTTTATTACTAGCGGGAGAGGCAGGGCAGTTCTTC
CDR3: CASSLLLAGEAGQFF

V: TRBV7-8
J: TRBJ2-7
size: NA
D: NA
DNA: TGTGCCAGCAGCTTAGGGCGGAACGAGCAGTACTTC
CDR3: CASSLGRNEQYF

V: TRBV2
J: TRBJ2-3
size: NA
D: NA
DNA: TGTGCCAGCAGTGAAGGGGCTAGCAGAAGCACAGATACGCAGTATTTT
CDR3: CASSEGASRSTDTQYF

V: TRBV27
J: TRBJ2-2
size: NA
D: TRBD1
DNA: TGTGCCAGCTCTCCGGGACAGGGGGTTGCCGGGGAGCTGTTTTTT
CDR3: CASSPGQGVAGELFF

V: TRBV14
J: TRBJ2-7
size: NA
D: NA
DNA: TGTGCCAGCAGCCAAGGGACAGCTAACGAGCAGTACTTC
CDR3: CASSQGTANEQYF

V: TRBV30
J: TRBJ1-3
size: once
D: NA
DNA: TGTGCCTGGACGGTGTCTGGAAACACCATATATTTT
CDR3: CAWTVSGNTIYF

V: TRBV5-1
J: TRBJ1-1
size: NA
D: TRBD1
DNA: TGCGCCACCAGGGACAGGGTACTTTCAGAAGCTTTCTTT
CDR3: CATRDRVLSEAFF

V: TRBV9
J: TRBJ1-5
size: NA
D: NA
DNA: TGTGCCAGCAGCGTAGGAGTGGGCAATCAGCCCCAGCATTTT
CDR3: CASSVGVGNQPQHF

V: TRBV10-3
J: TRBJ2-7
size: NA
D: TRBD1
DNA: TGTGCCATCAGTGGGGACAGGTCCTACGAGCAGTACTTC
CDR3: CAISGDRSYEQYF

V: TRBV7-2
J: TRBJ2-7
size: NA
D: NA
DNA: TGTGCCAGCAGCTTAGGCTCGGGGATGGGGTCCTACGAGCAGTACTTC
CDR3: CASSLGSGMGSYEQYF

V: TRBV12-5
J: TRBJ1-2
size: NA
D: TRBD1
DNA: TGTGCTAGTGGTTTGGTAACAGGGGACTATGGCTACACCTTC
CDR3: CASGLVTGDYGYTF

V: TRBV13
J: TRBJ1-2
size: NA
D: NA
DNA: TGTGCCAGCAGCTTAGGCCAAACACAGACCTTC
CDR3: CASSLGQTQTF

V: TRBV6-1
J: TRBJ2-7
size: NA
D: TRBD1
DNA: TGTGCCAGCAAAAACACCGGGACAGGGTATGACGAGCAGTACTTC
CDR3: CASKNTGTGYDEQYF

V: TRBV5-1
J: TRBJ2-3
size: NA
D: NA
DNA: TGCGCCAGCAGTTGGCCAAACACAGATACGCAGTATTTT
CDR3: CASSWPNTDTQYF

V: TRBV7-6
J: TRBJ1-2
size: NA
D: TRBD1
DNA: TGTGCCAGCAGCTTATCGACAGGGGGTGGCGGCTATGGCTACACCTTC
CDR3: CASSLSTGGGGYGYTF

V: TRBV28
J: TRBJ2-7
size: NA
D: TRBD2
DNA: TGTGCCAGCAGTTTAACATCTAGAAGCGGGAGGGCCTCCTACGAGCAGTACTTC
CDR3: CASSLTSRSGRASYEQYF

V: TRBV27
J: TRBJ1-2
size: NA
D: NA
DNA: TGTGCCAGCAGTTCCCTTGGGGGGGTAGACTATGGCTACACCTTC
CDR3: CASSSLGGVDYGYTF

V: TRBV4-2
J: TRBJ1-6
size: NA
D: NA
DNA: TGTGCCAGCAGCCAAGGTTCGCAGGGTGGTTCACCCCTCCACTTT
CDR3: CASSQGSQGGSPLHF

V: TRBV6-1
J: TRBJ1-4
size: NA
D: NA
DNA: TGTGCCAGCACCCTACAAACAGGGTTTAATGAAAAACTGTTTTTT
CDR3: CASTLQTGFNEKLFF

V: TRBV13
J: TRBJ1-1
size: NA
D: NA
DNA: TGTGCCAGCAGCGAGTATAGGGGCACTGAAGCTTTCTTT
CDR3: CASSEYRGTEAFF

V: TRBV6-5
J: TRBJ2-7
size: NA
D: NA
DNA: TGTGCCAGCAGTTACTCTTCGGCCTACGAGCAGTACTTC
CDR3: CASSYSSAYEQYF

V: TRBV4-1
J: TRBJ2-3
size: NA
D: NA
DNA: TGCGCCAGCAGCCAAGAACCGGGGTTAACAGATACGCAGTATTTT
CDR3: CASSQEPGLTDTQYF

V: TRBV5-6
J: TRBJ2-7
size: NA
D: NA
DNA: TGTGCCAGCAGCTTGGTAAGGGGCTACGAGCAGTACTTC
CDR3: CASSLVRGYEQYF

V: TRBV5-1
J: TRBJ1-2
size: NA
D: NA
DNA: TGCGCCAGCAGCTTGGTGTCCGGGTCTGGCTACACCTTC
CDR3: CASSLVSGSGYTF

V: TRBV7-9
J: TRBJ2-1
size: NA
D: NA
DNA: TGTGCCAGCAGCTCCTTAGGGGATGAGCAGTTCTTC
CDR3: CASSSLGDEQFF

V: TRBV7-6
J: TRBJ2-5
size: NA
D: NA
DNA: TGTGCCAGCAGCTTAAGGGGCGGGGCGGGGACGTACCAAGAGACCCAGTACTTC
CDR3: CASSLRGGAGTYQETQYF

V: TRBV19
J: TRBJ2-7
size: NA
D: TRBD1
DNA: TGTGCCAGTAGTACCGAAGGGACAGGGGGGTACGAGCAGTACTTC
CDR3: CASSTEGTGGYEQYF

V: TRBV18
J: TRBJ1-1
size: NA
D: NA
DNA: TGTGCCAGCTCACCCAGGGCGAACACTGAAGCTTTCTTT
CDR3: CASSPRANTEAFF

V: TRBV30
J: TRBJ2-3
size: NA
D: TRBD2
DNA: TGTGCCTGGACTAGCGGGTACACAGATACGCAGTATTTT
CDR3: CAWTSGYTDTQYF

V: TRBV5-4
J: TRBJ2-1
size: once
D: TRBD1
DNA: TGTGCCAGCAGCCGGGACAGCTTCAATGAGCAGTTCTTC
CDR3: CASSRDSFNEQFF

V: TRBV11-2
J: TRBJ2-5
size: NA
D: NA
DNA: TGTGCCAGCAGCACAGGGACACCTCAAGAGACCCAGTACTTC
CDR3: CASSTGTPQETQYF

V: TRBV18
J: TRBJ1-5
size: NA
D: NA
DNA: TGTGCCAGCTCACCCCGGCGCAGGGAAGAAGAGGCCCAGCATTTT
CDR3: CASSPRRREEEAQHF

V: TRBV5-1
J: TRBJ1-3
size: NA
D: NA
DNA: TGCGCCAGCAGGGCGGGGGATGTAGACACCATATATTTT
CDR3: CASRAGDVDTIYF

V: TRBV19
J: TRBJ1-1
size: NA
D: TRBD1
DNA: TGTGCCAGTACCTGGGACAGCCAAGTCACTGAAGCTTTCTTT
CDR3: CASTWDSQVTEAFF

V: TRBV10-3
J: TRBJ1-1
size: NA
D: NA
DNA: TGTGCCATCAGTGTCCTTCGGCGGTTCCGTAATGACACTGAAGCTTTCTTT
CDR3: CAISVLRRFRNDTEAFF

V: TRBV2
J: TRBJ2-1
size: NA
D: TRBD2
DNA: TGTGCCAGCAGCGCTAGCTCACCGGGACTAGCGGGTTATGAGCAGTTCTTC
CDR3: CASSASSPGLAGYEQFF

V: TRBV9
J: TRBJ1-3
size: NA
D: NA
DNA: TGTGCCAGCAGCGTAGAAGGACTTTACTCTGGAAACACCATATATTTT
CDR3: CASSVEGLYSGNTIYF

V: TRBV11-2
J: TRBJ2-7
size: NA
D: NA
DNA: TGTGCCAGCAGCTTGCTCAGAAATCAGTACTTC
CDR3: CASSLLRNQYF

V: TRBV27
J: TRBJ1-4
size: NA
D: NA
DNA: TGTGCCAGCAAGGGCAGGGCCTTAGCAACTAATGAAAAACTGTTTTTT
CDR3: CASKGRALATNEKLFF

V: TRBV6-1
J: TRBJ2-7
size: once
D: TRBD2
DNA: TGTGCCATCCGGGACGGGACTAGCGGGACCTACGAGCAGTACTTC
CDR3: CAIRDGTSGTYEQYF

V: TRBV19
J: TRBJ1-2
size: NA
D: NA
DNA: TGTGCCAGTAGTTTCCAGGTCAGCCCACTCACTCACTATGGCTACACCTTC
CDR3: CASSFQVSPLTHYGYTF

V: TRBV5-4
J: TRBJ1-2
size: once
D: NA
DNA: TGTGCCAGCAGTCGGGACAAGGCGGACTATGGCTACACCTTC
CDR3: CASSRDKADYGYTF

V: TRBV15
J: TRBJ2-1
size: NA
D: NA
DNA: TGTGCCACCAGCAGAGAAGGAGTGGAGCAGTTCTTC
CDR3: CATSREGVEQFF

V: TRBV28
J: TRBJ1-1
size: once
D: NA
DNA: TGTGCCAGCAGACTTAACACTGAAGCTTTCTTT
CDR3: CASRLNTEAFF